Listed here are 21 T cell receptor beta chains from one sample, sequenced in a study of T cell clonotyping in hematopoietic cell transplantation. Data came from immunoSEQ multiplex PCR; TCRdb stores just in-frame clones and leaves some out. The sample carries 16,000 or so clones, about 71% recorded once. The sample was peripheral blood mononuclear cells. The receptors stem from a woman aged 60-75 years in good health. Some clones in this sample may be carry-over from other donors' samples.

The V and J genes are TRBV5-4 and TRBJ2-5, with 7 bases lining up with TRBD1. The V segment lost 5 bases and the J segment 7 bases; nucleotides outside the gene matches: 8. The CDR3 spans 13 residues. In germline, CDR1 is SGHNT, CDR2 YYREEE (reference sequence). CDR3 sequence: CASSTDRAATQYF. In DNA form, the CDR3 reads TGTGCCAGCAGTACAGACAGGGCAGCGACCCAGTACTTC.

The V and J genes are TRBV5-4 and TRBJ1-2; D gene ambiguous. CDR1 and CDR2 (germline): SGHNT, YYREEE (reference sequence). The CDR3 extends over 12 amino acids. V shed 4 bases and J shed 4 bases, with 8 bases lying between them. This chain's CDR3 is CASSGVGYGYTF. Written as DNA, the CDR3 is TGTGCCAGCAGCGGGGTAGGCTATGGCTACACCTTC.

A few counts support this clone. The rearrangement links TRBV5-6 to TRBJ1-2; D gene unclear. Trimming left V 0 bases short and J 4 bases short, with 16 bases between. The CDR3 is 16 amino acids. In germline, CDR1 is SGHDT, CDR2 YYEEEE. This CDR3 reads CASSLGSGGGVYGYTF. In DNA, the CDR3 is TGTGCCAGCAGCTTGGGATCGGGCGGCGGAGTCTATGGCTACACCTTC.

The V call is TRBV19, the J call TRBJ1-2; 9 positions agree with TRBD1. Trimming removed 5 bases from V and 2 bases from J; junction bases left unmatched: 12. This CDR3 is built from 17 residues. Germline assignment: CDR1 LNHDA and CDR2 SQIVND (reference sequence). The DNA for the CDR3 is TGTGCCAGTAGTCCGGGACAGGGTAAGGGTGGAAACTATGGCTACACCTTC. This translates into CASSPGQGKGGNYGYTF.

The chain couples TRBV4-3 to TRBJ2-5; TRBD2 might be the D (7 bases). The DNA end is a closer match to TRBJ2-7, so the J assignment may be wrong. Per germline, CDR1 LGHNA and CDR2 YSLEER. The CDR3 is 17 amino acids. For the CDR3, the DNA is TGCGCCAGCAGCCAAGATTGGGGAGGGGGAGAGGCCTACGAGCAGTACTTC. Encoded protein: CASSQDWGGGEAYEQYF.

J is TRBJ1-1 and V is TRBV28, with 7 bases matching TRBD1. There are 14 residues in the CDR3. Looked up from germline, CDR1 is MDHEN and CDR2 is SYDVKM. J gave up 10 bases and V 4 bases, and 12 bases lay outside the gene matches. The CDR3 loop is CASSSTGAIKGAFF. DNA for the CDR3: TGTGCCAGCAGTTCCACAGGGGCCATTAAGGGAGCTTTCTTT.

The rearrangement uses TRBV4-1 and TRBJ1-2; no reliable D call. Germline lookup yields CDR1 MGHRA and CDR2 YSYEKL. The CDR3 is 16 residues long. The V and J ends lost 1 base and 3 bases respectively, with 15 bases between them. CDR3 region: CASSQVGGRKDYGYTF. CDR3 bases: TGCGCCAGCAGCCAAGTTGGAGGGCGTAAGGACTATGGCTACACCTTC.

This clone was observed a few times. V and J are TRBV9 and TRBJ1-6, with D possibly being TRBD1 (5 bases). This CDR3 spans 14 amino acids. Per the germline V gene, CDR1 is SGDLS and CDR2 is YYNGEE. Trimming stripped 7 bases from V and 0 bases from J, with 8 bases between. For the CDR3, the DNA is TGTGCCAGCGGGGGGGGCTCCTATAATTCACCCCTCCACTTT. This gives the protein CASGGGSYNSPLHF.

The CDR3: CAWRTTGGVRYEQYF. The CDR3 DNA sequence: TGTGCCTGGAGAACCACAGGGGGCGTTAGGTACGAGCAGTACTTC. This sequence joins TRBV30 and TRBJ2-7, with 9 bases aligning to TRBD1. J gave up 4 bases and V 3 bases, and 10 bases lay outside the gene matches. Germline V gene data show CDR1 as GTSNPN and CDR2 as SVGIG (reference sequence). The CDR3 is 15 residues long.

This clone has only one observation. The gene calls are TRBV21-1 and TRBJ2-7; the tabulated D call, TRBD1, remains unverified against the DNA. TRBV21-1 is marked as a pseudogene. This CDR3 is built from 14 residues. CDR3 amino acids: CASTHSDSFYEQYF. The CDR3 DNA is TGTGCCAGCACCCACTCGGACAGTTTCTACGAGCAGTACTTC.

As DNA, the CDR3 is TGCAGTGCTCCTTCAATTGGGCCCCAGCATTTT. Its translation: CSAPSIGPQHF. The J gene is TRBJ1-5, the V gene TRBV20-1, with unresolved D. Germline V gives CDR1 DFQATT, CDR2 SNEGSKA (reference sequence). Trimming removed 5 bases from V and 9 bases from J, with 11 bases in between. The CDR3 sequence is 11 residues long.

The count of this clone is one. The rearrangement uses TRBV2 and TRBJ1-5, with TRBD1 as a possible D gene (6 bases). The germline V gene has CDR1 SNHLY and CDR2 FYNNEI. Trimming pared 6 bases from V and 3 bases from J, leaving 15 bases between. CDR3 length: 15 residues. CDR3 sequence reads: CASRRGMGDNQPQHF. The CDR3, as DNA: TGTGCCAGCAGGAGGGGGATGGGGGACAATCAGCCCCAGCATTTT. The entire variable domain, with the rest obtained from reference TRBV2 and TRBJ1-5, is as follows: EPEVTQTPSHQVTQMGQEVILRCVPISNHLYFYWYRQILGQKVEFLVSFYNNEISEKSEIFDDQFSVERPDGSNFTLKIRSTKLEDSAMYFCASRRGMGDNQPQHFGDGTRLSIL.

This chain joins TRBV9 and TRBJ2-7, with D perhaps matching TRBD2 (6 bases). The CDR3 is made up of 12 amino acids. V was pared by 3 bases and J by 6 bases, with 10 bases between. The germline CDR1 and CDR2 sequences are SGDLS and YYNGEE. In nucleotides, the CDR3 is TGTGCCAGCAGCGGGGGAGGCCTCGAGCAGTACTTC. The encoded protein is CASSGGGLEQYF.

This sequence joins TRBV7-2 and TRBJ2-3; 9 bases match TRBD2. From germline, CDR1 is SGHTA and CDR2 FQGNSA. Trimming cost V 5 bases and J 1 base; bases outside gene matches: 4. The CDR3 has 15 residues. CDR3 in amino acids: CASSMRLAGTDTQYF. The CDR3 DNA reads TGTGCCAGCAGCATGAGACTAGCGGGCACAGATACGCAGTATTTT. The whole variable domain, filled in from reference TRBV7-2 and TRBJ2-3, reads GAGVSQSPSNKVTEKGKDVELRCDPISGHTALYWYRQSLGQGLEFLIYFQGNSAPDKSGLPSDRFSAERTGGSVSTLTIQRTQQEDSAVYLCASSMRLAGTDTQYFGPGTRLTVL.

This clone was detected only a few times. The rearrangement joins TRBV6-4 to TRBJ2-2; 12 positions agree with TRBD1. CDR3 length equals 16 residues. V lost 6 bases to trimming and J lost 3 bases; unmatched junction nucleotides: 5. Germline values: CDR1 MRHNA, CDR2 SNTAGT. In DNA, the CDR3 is TGTGCCAGCAGGGGACAGGGGGCGTCTTACACCGGGGAGCTGTTTTTT. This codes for CASRGQGASYTGELFF.

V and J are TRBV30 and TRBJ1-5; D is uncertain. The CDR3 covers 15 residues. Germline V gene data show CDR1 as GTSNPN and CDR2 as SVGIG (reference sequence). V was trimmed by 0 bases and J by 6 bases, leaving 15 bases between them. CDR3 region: CAWSVQSGGSQPQHF. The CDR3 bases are TGTGCCTGGAGTGTACAGTCCGGAGGAAGTCAGCCCCAGCATTTT.

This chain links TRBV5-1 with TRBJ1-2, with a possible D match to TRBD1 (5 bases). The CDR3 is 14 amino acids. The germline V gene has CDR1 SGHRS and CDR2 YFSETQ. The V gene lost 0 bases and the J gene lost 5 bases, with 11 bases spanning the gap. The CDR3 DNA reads TGCGCCAGCAGCTTGGGGACGGGACTTTATGGCTACACCTTC. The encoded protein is CASSLGTGLYGYTF.

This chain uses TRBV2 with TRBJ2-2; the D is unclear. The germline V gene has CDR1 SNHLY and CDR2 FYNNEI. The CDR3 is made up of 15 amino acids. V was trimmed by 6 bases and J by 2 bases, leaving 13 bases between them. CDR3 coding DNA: TGTGCCAGCAGCCCTGGTAGGGTTAACACCGGGGAGCTGTTTTTT. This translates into CASSPGRVNTGELFF.

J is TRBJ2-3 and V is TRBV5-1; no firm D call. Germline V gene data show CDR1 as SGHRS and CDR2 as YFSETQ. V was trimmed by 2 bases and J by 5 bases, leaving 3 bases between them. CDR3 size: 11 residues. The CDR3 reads CASSFIDTQYF. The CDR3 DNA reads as TGCGCCAGCAGCTTTATAGATACGCAGTATTTT.

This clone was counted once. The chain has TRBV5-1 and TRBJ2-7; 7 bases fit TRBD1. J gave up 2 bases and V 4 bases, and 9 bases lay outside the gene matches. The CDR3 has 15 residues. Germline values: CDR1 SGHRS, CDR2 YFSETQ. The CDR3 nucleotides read TGCGCCAGCAGCCTTGGGGACAGTCGGACCTACGAGCAGTACTTC. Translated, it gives CASSLGDSRTYEQYF.

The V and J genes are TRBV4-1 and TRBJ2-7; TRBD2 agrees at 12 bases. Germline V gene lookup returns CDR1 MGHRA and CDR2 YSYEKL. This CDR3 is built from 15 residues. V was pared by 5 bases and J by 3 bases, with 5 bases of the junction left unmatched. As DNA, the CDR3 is TGCGCCAGCAGCTCACTAGCGGGGGGTTTCTACGAGCAGTACTTC. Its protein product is CASSSLAGGFYEQYF.